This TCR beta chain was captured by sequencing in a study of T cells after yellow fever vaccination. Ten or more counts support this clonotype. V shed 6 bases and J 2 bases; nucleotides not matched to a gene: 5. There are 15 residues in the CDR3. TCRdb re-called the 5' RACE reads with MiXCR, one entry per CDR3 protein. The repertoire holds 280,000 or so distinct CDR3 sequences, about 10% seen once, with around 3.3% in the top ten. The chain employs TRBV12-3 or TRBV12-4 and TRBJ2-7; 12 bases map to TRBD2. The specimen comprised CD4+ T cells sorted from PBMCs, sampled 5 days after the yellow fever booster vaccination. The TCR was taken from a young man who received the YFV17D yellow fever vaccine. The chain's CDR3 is CASRTLAGGAYEQYF. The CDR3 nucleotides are TGTGCCAGCAGGACTCTAGCGGGGGGGGCCTACGAGCAGTACTTC.